This T cell receptor beta chain was profiled in a study of T cells in Graves' hyperthyroidism and ophthalmopathy. Study at large: Staff took peripheral blood when the initial diagnosis was made, before any treatment began.

Amplification of TCR beta CDR3 regions was performed using RNA transcripts as template. The TCR CDR3 first-round RT-PCR relied on the HTBI primer set. A single record per CDR3 protein comes from TCRdb applying MiXCR to the multiplex PCR reads. The data hold around 700,000 distinct CDR3 sequences, with 18% observed a single time. The sample holds one count of this clonotype. Given a much more abundant clone one base away, this may be a read error. The germline V gene has CDR1 ENHRY and CDR2 SYGVKD. This CDR3 is built from 18 residues. This chain links TRBV10-3 with TRBJ2-3; TRBD2 aligns across 9 bases. The sequenced sample consisted of blood. This receptor was obtained from a woman aged 45-65 years with Graves' hyperthyroidism that later progressed to Graves' ophthalmopathy. The DNA of the CDR3 is TGTGCCGTCAGTGAGTCTGGTTCAACTAGCGGGTACACAGATACGCAGTATTTT. Residues: CAVSESGSTSGYTDTQYF.